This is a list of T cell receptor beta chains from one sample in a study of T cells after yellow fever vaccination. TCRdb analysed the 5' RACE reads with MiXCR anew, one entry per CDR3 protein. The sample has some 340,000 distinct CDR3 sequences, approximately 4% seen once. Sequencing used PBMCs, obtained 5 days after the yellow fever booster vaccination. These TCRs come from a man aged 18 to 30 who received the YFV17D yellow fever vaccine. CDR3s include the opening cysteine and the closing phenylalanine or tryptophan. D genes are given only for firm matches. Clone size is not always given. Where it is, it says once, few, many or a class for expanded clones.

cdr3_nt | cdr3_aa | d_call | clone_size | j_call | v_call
TGCAGTACAACGCGGGGGGGCCGGACAGATACGCAGTATTTT | CSTTRGGRTDTQYF | TRBD2 | . | TRBJ2-3 | TRBV20-1
TGTGCCAGCAGTGCACATACAGGGGGAGCCTATGGCTACACCTTC | CASSAHTGGAYGYTF | TRBD1 | . | TRBJ1-2 | TRBV25-1
TGTGCCAGCAGCCCCCGCCCTAGGGAGACCCAGTACTTC | CASSPRPRETQYF | . | few | TRBJ2-5 | TRBV13
TGTGCCACCCGCGGGGGCGGGGGGGCCACAGATACGCAGTATTTT | CATRGGGGATDTQYF | TRBD2 | . | TRBJ2-3 | TRBV15
TGTGCCAGCAGTTACTCGTGGATAAGGGGAGGGCAGCCCCAGCATTTT | CASSYSWIRGGQPQHF | . | . | TRBJ1-5 | TRBV6-5
TGTGCCAGCAGCCTCGGACTAGCGGGGGGCGCTGAGCAGTTCTTC | CASSLGLAGGAEQFF | TRBD2 | many | TRBJ2-1 | TRBV9
TGCGCCAGCAGCGGGCGGGCGTACAATGAGCAGTTCTTC | CASSGRAYNEQFF | . | many | TRBJ2-1 | TRBV5-1
TGTGCCAGCAGTTTAACCCCCAAGAACGTCTGGCCCCAGCATTTT | CASSLTPKNVWPQHF | . | few | TRBJ1-5 | TRBV27
TGTGCCAGCAGCCAAGCGACTAGCGGGGGCTACGAGCAGTACTTC | CASSQATSGGYEQYF | TRBD2 | . | TRBJ2-7 | TRBV3-1
TGTGCCAGCAGCTTGGCGGGTAGTATGGATACGCAGTATTTT | CASSLAGSMDTQYF | . | . | TRBJ2-3 | TRBV5-4
TGTGCCAGCAGTTTCAAGATGTTCGGGGAGCTGTTTTTT | CASSFKMFGELFF | . | few | TRBJ2-2 | TRBV27
TGTGCCAGCAGTTATCGAGGGCTTGGCAATCAGCCCCAGCATTTT | CASSYRGLGNQPQHF | . | . | TRBJ1-5 | TRBV6-2/TRBV6-3
TGTGCCAGCAGCCCGAGCGGGTCGGGGTTAGCCAAAAACATTCAGTACTTC | CASSPSGSGLAKNIQYF | . | few | TRBJ2-4 | TRBV7-2
TGTGCCAGCAGCCGACAGCGAGACTATGGCTACACCTTC | CASSRQRDYGYTF | . | . | TRBJ1-2 | TRBV9
TGTGCCAGCAGCACAGACCGGTTCGGGGAGCTGTTTTTT | CASSTDRFGELFF | . | . | TRBJ2-2 | TRBV7-2
TGTGCCAGCAGCTTGGTGGCTGCAACTAATGAAAAACTGTTTTTT | CASSLVAATNEKLFF | . | many | TRBJ1-4 | TRBV5-6
TGTGCCAGCAGCTCCCCCGACAGATTCAGCACAGATACGCAGTATTTT | CASSSPDRFSTDTQYF | . | many | TRBJ2-3 | TRBV5-8
TGTGCCAGCAGCCCCCGGGTAGCGGGTAGCACAGATACGCAGTATTTT | CASSPRVAGSTDTQYF | TRBD2 | few | TRBJ2-3 | TRBV7-3
TGTGCCAGCAGCTTGTCCGGGACAGGGATTAGCACAGATACGCAGTATTTT | CASSLSGTGISTDTQYF | TRBD1 | . | TRBJ2-3 | TRBV5-4
TGTGCCAGCAAGCCAGGGGGGCCCACAGATACGCAGTATTTT | CASKPGGPTDTQYF | . | . | TRBJ2-3 | TRBV9
TGTGCCAGCAGCTTATATCGAGGAGCCACGTCAACTAATGAAAAACTGTTTTTT | CASSLYRGATSTNEKLFF | . | many | TRBJ1-4 | TRBV7-8
TGTGCCATCAGCGGTCCCCCAAGCTCCAATCAGCCCCAGCATTTT | CAISGPPSSNQPQHF | . | . | TRBJ1-5 | TRBV10-3
TGCGCCAGCAGCTTGGGCGGCTATCTAGCCAAAAACATTCAGTACTTC | CASSLGGYLAKNIQYF | . | many | TRBJ2-4 | TRBV5-1
TGTGCCAGCAGCCTAAACTCGGGAAACACCGGGGAGCTGTTTTTT | CASSLNSGNTGELFF | . | many | TRBJ2-2 | TRBV7-9
TGCAGTGCTAGGAGGGGGGGGACAGGGTGGAATCAGCCCCAGCATTTT | CSARRGGTGWNQPQHF | TRBD1 | few | TRBJ1-5 | TRBV20-1
TGTGCCAGCAGGCAAGTGGGACAGACCCCCACAGATACGCAGTATTTT | CASRQVGQTPTDTQYF | TRBD1 | many | TRBJ2-3 | TRBV6-5
TGTGCCAGCAGTTACCTCCGTAATCAGCCCCAGCATTTT | CASSYLRNQPQHF | . | . | TRBJ1-5 | TRBV6-5
TGTGCCAGCAGTTACTTCCCGGGGAGCACTGAAGCTTTCTTT | CASSYFPGSTEAFF | . | few | TRBJ1-1 | TRBV6-5
TGTGCCAGCAGCCTAAACCCGACAGTCTCTGGAAACACCATATATTTT | CASSLNPTVSGNTIYF | . | . | TRBJ1-3 | TRBV4-2
TGTGCCAGCAGCACCTATAGCGGGGCAGATACGCAGTATTTT | CASSTYSGADTQYF | TRBD2 | few | TRBJ2-3 | TRBV7-8
TGCGCCAGCACCTCTGGCGGGGGGGCCGGCGGGGAGCTGTTTTTT | CASTSGGGAGGELFF | TRBD2 | few | TRBJ2-2 | TRBV5-1
TGCAGCGTAACCCAGGGGGCCACGAACACTGAAGCTTTCTTT | CSVTQGATNTEAFF | TRBD1 | . | TRBJ1-1 | TRBV29-1
TGCAGTGCCAGCGGGGGGCCAGGGGCCCAAGAGACCCAGTACTTC | CSASGGPGAQETQYF | TRBD2 | . | TRBJ2-5 | TRBV20-1
TGTGCCAGCGAAGGCGCAGACGCGAACACCGGGGAGCTGTTTTTT | CASEGADANTGELFF | . | many | TRBJ2-2 | TRBV6-2/TRBV6-3
TGTGCCAGCACCTCAAGGGGGGGGCGCAGCACAGATACGCAGTATTTT | CASTSRGGRSTDTQYF | . | few | TRBJ2-3 | TRBV6-6
TGCAGCTCCGACGGGCTAGAAGCGGCAGATACGCAGTATTTT | CSSDGLEAADTQYF | . | few | TRBJ2-3 | TRBV29-1
TGCGCCAGCAGCTTGGATGGCATGGGAGCTTTCTTT | CASSLDGMGAFF | . | once | TRBJ1-1 | TRBV5-1
TGTGCCAGCAGCCACTGGGATATCCAAGAGACCCAGTACTTC | CASSHWDIQETQYF | . | . | TRBJ2-5 | TRBV12-3/TRBV12-4
TGTGCCAGCAGTGACAGGTTAGCTACGAGGCAGTACTTC | CASSDRLATRQYF | . | . | TRBJ2-7 | TRBV27
TGTGCCAGCAGTTACGGGGGCGGCGCCTCCTACGAGCAGTACTTC | CASSYGGGASYEQYF | . | . | TRBJ2-7 | TRBV6-5
TGCGCCAGCAGCCAAGTTAGCGGTCGAGTCGGGGAGCTGTTTTTT | CASSQVSGRVGELFF | . | few | TRBJ2-2 | TRBV4-1
TGTGCCAGCAGCCTCGGACAGGGACACCAAGAGACCCAGTACTTC | CASSLGQGHQETQYF | TRBD1 | . | TRBJ2-5 | TRBV11-3